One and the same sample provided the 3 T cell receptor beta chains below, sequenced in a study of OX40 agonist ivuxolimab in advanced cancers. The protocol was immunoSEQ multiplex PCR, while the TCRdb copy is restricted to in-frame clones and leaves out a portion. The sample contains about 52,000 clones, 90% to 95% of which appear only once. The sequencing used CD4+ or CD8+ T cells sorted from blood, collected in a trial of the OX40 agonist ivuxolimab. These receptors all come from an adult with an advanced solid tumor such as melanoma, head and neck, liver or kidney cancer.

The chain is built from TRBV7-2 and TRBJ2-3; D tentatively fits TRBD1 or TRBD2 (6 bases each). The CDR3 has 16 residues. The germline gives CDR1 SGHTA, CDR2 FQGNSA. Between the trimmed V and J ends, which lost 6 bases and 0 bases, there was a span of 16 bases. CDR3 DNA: TGTGCCAGCAGTTTCCCCGGGGGCGGTAGCACAGATACGCAGTATTTT. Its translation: CASSFPGGGSTDTQYF. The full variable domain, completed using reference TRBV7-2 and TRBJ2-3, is GAGVSQSPSNKVTEKGKDVELRCDPISGHTALYWYRQSLGQGLEFLIYFQGNSAPDKSGLPSDRFSAERTGGSVSTLTIQRTQQEDSAVYLCASSFPGGGSTDTQYFGPGTRLTVL.

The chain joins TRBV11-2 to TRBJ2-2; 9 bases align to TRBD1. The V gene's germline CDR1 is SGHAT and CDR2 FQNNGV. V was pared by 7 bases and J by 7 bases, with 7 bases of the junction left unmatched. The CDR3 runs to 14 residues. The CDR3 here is CASTSQGAGGELFF. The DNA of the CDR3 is TGTGCCAGCACCTCACAGGGGGCAGGCGGGGAGCTGTTTTTT.

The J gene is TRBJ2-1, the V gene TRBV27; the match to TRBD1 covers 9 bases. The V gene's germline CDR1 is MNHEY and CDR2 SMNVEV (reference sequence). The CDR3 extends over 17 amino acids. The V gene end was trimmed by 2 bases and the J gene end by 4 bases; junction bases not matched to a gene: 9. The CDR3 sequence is CASSLRLRQGVYNEQFF. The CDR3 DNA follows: TGTGCCAGCAGTTTAAGGTTGAGACAGGGGGTGTACAATGAGCAGTTCTTC.